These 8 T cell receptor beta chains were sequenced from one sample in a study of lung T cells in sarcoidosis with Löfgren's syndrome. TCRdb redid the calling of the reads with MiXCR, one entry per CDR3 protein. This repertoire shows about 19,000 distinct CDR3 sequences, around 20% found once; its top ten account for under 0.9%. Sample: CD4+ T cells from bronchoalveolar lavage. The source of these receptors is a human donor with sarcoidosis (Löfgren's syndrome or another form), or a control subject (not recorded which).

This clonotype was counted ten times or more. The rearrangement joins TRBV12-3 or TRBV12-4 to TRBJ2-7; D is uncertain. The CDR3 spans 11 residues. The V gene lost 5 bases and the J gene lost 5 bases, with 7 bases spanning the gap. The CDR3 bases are TGTGCCAGCAGTATAAGAAACGAGCAGTACTTC. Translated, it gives CASSIRNEQYF.

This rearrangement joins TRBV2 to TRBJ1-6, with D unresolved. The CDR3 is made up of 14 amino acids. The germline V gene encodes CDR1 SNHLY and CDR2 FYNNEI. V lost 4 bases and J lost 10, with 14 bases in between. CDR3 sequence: CASSVHGPGSPLHF. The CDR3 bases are TGTGCCAGCAGTGTACATGGACCGGGGTCACCCCTCCACTTT.

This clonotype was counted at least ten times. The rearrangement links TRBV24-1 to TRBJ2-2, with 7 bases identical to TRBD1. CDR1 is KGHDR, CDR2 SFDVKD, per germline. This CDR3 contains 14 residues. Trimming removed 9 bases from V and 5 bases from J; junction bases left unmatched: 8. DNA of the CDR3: TGTGCCACCGACGACAGGGAAGGGACCGGGGAGCTGTTTTTT. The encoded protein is CATDDREGTGELFF.

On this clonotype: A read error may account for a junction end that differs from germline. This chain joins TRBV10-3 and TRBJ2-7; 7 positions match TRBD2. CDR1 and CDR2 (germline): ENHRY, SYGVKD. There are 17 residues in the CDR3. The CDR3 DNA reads TGTGCCATCAGTGAGTCGACTCGGCGGGAGACCTCCTGCGAGCAGTACTTC. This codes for CAISESTRRETSCEQYF.

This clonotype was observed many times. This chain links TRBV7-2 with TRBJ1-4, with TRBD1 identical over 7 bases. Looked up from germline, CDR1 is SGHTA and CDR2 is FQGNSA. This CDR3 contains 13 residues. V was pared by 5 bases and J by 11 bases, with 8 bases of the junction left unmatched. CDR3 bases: TGTGCCAGCAGCCCTAGACAGGGTTGGAAACTGTTTTTT. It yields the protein CASSPRQGWKLFF.

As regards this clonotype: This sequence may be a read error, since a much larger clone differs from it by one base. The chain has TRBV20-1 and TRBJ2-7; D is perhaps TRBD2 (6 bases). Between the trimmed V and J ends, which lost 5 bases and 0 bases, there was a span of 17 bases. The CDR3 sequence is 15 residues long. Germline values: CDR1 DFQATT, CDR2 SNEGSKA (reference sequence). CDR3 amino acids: CSAPRFGGSSYEQYF. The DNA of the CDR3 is TGCAGTGCTCCCAGGTTTGGGGGGTCCTCCTACGAGCAGTACTTC.

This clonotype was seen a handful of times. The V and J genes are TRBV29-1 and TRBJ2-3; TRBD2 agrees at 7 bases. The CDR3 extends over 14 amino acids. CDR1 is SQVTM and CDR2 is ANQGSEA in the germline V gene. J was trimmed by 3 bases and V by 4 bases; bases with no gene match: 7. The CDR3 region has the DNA TGCAGCGTTGTGGAGGCTAGCGGTACAGATACGCAGTATTTT. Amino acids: CSVVEASGTDTQYF.

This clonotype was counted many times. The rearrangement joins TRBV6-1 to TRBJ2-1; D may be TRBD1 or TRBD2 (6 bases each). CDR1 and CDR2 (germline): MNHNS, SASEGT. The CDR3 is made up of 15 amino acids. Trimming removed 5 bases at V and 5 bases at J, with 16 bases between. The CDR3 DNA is TGTGCCAGCAGTTATCGGGCGGGACACAACAATGAGCAGTTCTTC. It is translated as CASSYRAGHNNEQFF.